This T cell receptor beta chain was obtained from a study of cytomegalovirus exposure and HLA in healthy donors. Broader study findings: The study labeled fewer than 200 TCR beta chains cytomegalovirus-associated. In all likelihood, a cluster of highly shared sequence variants was a sequencing artifact. Researchers reportedly found TCR beta sequences accurately predicted most subjects' HLA-A and HLA-B alleles.

The V and J ends lost 6 bases and 0 bases respectively, with 11 bases between them. In germline, CDR1 is MNHEY, CDR2 SMNVEV (reference sequence). This CDR3 is 14 amino acids long. Comment on this clone: Its antigen is undetermined.

Among the donors, all were healthy bone marrow donors. The primer mix had 60 Vbeta and 13 Jbeta primers. The method was immunoSEQ multiplex PCR; TCRdb's version includes in-frame clones alone and lacks a portion of them. This table holds about 96,000 clones. Sequencing was carried out using PBMCs. This chain connects TRBV27 to TRBJ2-5; TRBD1 is a possible D gene (6 bases). This sequence originates from a woman younger than 45 in good health and CMV-seronegative. The CDR3 region has the DNA TGTGCCAGCAGCTACCGGGACAACCAAGAGACCCAGTACTTC. Its translation: CASSYRDNQETQYF.